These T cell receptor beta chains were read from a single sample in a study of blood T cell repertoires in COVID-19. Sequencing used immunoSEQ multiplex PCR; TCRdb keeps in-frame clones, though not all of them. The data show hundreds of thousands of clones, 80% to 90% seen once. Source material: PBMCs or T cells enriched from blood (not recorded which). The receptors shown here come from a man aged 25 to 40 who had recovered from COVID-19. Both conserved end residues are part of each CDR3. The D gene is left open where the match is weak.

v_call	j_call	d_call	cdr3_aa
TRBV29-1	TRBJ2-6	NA	CSAQGDSGANVLTF
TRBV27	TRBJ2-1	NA	CASFTRAKGAGYNEQFF
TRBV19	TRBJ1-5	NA	CASSMSGGNQPQHF
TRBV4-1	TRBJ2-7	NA	CASSQGTDPYEQYF
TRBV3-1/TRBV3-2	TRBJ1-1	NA	CASSQVTGGTEAFF
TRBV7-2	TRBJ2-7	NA	CASSFIQFHEQYF
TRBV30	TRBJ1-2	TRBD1	CAWEGQGAEGYTF
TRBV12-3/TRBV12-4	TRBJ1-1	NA	CASSIGQNTEAFF
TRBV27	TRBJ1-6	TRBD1	CASRRPTGDNSPLHF
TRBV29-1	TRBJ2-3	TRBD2	CSVGAAGGTDTQYF
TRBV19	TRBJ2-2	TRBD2	CASSPTFGWGGSTGELFF
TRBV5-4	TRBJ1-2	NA	CASSLEQDYGYTF
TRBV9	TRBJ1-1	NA	CASSFEDWMNTEAFF
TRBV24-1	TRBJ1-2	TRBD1	CATSDRDSYGYTF
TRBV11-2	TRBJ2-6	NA	CASSTQGSGANVLTF
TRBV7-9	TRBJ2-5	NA	CASSRGGRGETQYF
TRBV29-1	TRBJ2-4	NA	CSVEDRDPGRYIQYF
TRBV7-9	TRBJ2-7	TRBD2	CASSSLRTSGKGEQYF
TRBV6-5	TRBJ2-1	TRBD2	CASSYSSGRAYNEQFF
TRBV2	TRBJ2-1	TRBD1	CASRDRDRGYNEQFF
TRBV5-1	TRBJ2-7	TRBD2	CASSWGTNTYEQYF
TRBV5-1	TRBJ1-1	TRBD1	CASSFQGANTEAFF
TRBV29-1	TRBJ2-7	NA	CSVEDVQGLGYEQYF
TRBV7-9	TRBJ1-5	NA	CASSPGGGQPQHF
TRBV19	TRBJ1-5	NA	CASSIVWAGGQPQHF
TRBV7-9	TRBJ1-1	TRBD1	CASSLWPGGPTTEAFF
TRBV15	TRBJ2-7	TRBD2	CATSRQLAGVNEQYF
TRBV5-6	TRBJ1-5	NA	CASSPGGTQPQHF
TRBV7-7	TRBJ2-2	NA	CASSLGPTENTGELFF
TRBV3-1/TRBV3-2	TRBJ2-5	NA	CASSQGAQETQYF
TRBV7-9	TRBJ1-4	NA	CASSPLPGHQGEKLFF
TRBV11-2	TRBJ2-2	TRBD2	CASSSRLAGGGSGGELFF
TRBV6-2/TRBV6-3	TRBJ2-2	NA	CASSYRLAYTGELFF
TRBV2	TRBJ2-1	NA	CATGRDRSNEQFF
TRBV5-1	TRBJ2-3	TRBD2	CASSLDPAGGADTQYF
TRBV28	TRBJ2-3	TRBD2	CALNVPISITSGDTDTQYF
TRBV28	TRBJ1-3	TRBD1	CASSPSGQGYTIYF
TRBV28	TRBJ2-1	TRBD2	CASIPRLGTSGQGEQFF
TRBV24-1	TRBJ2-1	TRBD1	CATSGWGQMANEQFF
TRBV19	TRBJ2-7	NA	CASSWRQAYEQYF
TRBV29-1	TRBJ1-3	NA	CSVADRPFSGNTIYF